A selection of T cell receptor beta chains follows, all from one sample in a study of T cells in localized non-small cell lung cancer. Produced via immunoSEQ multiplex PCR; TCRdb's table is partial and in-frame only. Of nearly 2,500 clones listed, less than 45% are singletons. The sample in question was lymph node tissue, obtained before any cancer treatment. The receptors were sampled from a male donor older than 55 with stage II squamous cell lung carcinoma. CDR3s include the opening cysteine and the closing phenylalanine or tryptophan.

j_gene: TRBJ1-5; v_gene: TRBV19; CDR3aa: CATGPGLEHILLDQPQHF
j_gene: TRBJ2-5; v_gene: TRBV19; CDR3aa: CASSMRQDQETQYF
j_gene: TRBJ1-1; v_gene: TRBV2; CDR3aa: CASEIWTGGGTEAFF
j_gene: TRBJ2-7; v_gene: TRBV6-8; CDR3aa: CASGDRGPYEQYF
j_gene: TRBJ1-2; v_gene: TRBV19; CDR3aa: CASSIVPGVNGYTF
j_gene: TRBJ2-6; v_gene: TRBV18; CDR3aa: CASSPPPGKAGANVLTF
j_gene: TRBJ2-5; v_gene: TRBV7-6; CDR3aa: CASSLGEGVETQYF
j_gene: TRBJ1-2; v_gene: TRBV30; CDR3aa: CAWSGQGVDGYTF
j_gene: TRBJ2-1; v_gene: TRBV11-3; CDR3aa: CASSLFGQGTGDEQFF
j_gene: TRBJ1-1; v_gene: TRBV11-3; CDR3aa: CASSFATGNTEAFF
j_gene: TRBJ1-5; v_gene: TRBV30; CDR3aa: CAWRLAGGINQPQHF
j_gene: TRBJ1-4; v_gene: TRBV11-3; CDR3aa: CASSGGTSGEKLFF
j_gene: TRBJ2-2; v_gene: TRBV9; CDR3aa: CASSVVSHPGDGELFF
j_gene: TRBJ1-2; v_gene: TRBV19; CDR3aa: CASSIDAGSGGYTF
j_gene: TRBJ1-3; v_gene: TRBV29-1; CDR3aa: CSGGRGPGNTIYF
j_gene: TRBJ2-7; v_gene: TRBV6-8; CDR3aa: CASSGETGRYGSYEQYF
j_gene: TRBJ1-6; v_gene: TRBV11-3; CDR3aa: CASSLEGEGSPLHF
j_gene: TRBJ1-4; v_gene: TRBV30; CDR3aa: CARSGEGEKLFF
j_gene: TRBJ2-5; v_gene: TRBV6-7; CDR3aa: CASRPSGQETQYF
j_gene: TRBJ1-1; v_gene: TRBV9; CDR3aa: CASSVGVAVEAFF
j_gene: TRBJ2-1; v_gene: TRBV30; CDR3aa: CAWARQGDEQFF
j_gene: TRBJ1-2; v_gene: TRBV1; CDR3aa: CASSQDGQGAGGYTF
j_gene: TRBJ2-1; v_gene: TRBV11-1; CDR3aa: CASTLSIRLGGEVF
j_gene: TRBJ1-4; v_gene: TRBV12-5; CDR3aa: CASTFGGRTNEKLFF
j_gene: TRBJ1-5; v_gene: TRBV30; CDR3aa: CAWSPGQGNQPQHF
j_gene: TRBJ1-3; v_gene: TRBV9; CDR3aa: CASSVHRDNSGNTIYF
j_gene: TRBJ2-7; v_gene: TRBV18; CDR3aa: CASSSTGQAYYEQYF
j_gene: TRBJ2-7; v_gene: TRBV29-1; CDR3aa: CSVRTSGTYEQYF
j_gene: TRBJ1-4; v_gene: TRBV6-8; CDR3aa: CASSYDLWGGVDEKLFF
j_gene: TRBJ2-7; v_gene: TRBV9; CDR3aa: CASSGTSGSEAEQYF
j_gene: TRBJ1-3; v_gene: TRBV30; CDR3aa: CAWSDLGQRGGDF
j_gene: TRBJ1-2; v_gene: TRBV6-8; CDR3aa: CASSPQGDYGYTF
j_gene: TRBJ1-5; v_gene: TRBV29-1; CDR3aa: CSAGQGDQPQHF
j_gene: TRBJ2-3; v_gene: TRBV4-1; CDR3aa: CASSQNGALDTQYF
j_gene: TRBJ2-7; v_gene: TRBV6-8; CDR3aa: CASSFGRAYEQYF
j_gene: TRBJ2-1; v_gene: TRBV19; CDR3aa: CASSIGAPSYNEQFF
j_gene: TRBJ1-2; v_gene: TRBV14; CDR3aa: CASSQDHYGYTF
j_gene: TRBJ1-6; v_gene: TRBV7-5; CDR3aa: CASSDGTGGGSPLHF
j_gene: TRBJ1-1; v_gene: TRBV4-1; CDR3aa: CASRVEGSGTEAFF
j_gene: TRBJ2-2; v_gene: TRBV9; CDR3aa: CASRVLAAGELFF
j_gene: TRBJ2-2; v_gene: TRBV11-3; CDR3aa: CASSAATNTGELFF
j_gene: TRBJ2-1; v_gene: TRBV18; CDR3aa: CASSPTGAYNEQFF
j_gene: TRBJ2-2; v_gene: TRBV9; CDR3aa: CASSVGSGGTGELFF
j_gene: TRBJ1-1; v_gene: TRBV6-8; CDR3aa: CASTPSPGEAFF
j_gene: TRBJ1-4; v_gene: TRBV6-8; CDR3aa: CASSYPGEKLFF
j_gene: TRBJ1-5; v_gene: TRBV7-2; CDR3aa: CASSPRPNQPQHF
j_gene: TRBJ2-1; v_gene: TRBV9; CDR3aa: CATRQGINVDEQFF
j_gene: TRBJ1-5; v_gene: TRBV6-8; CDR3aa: CASSWASREPQHF
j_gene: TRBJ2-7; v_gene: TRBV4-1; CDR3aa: CAPGQHSYEQYF
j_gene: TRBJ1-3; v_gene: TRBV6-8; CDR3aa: CASSYFRSSGNTIYF